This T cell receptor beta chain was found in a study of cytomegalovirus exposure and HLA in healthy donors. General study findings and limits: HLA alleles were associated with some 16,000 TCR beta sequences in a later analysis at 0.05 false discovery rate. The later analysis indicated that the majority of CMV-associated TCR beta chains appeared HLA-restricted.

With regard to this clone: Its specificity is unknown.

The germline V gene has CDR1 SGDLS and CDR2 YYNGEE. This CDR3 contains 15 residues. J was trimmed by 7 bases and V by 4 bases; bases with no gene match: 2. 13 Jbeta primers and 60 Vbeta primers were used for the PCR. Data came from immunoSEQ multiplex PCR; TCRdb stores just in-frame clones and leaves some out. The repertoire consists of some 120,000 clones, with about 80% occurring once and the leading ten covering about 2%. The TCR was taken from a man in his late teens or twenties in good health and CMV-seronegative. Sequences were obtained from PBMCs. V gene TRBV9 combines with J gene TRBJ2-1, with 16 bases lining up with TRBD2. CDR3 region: CASSPGLAGGNEQFF. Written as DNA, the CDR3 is TGTGCCAGCAGCCCGGGACTAGCGGGGGGGAATGAGCAGTTCTTC.